What follows are 14 T cell receptor beta chains derived from one specimen sequenced in a study of T cell responses to AZD1222 COVID-19 vaccine. Assay: immunoSEQ multiplex PCR; the TCRdb copy retains only in-frame clones and omits some. Altogether more than 110,000 clones are present, roughly 90% being singletons, with the ten largest covering about 5.9%. This specimen consisted of peripheral blood, obtained on day 0 of AZD1222 vaccination. These receptors originate from an adult in good health.

The V call is TRBV7-6, the J call TRBJ2-1, with TRBD2 matching over 7 bases. V shed 5 bases and J 0 bases; nucleotides not matched to a gene: 4. CDR3 size: 15 residues. CDR1 is SGHVS, CDR2 FNYEAQ, per germline. In nucleotides, the CDR3 is TGTGCCAGCAGCCCGCTAGCGGTCTCCTACAATGAGCAGTTCTTC. This gives the protein CASSPLAVSYNEQFF.

The rearrangement links TRBV25-1 to TRBJ1-1; tentatively, D is TRBD1 (5 bases). The V gene lost 2 bases and the J gene lost 4 bases, with 11 bases spanning the gap. Germline V gives CDR1 MGHDK, CDR2 SYGVNS. CDR3 size: 14 residues. The CDR3 is CASSEVSGFTEAFF. CDR3 nucleotides: TGTGCCAGCAGTGAAGTGTCAGGGTTCACTGAAGCTTTCTTT.

The chain recombines TRBV2 with TRBJ1-1; TRBD1 matches at 11 bases. Germline V gene sequence: CDR1 SNHLY, CDR2 FYNNEI. Unmatched junction bases numbered 4, after V lost 6 bases and J lost 4 bases. This CDR3 is 14 amino acids long. The CDR3 region has the DNA TGTGCCAGCAGGGACAGGGGGCGAATCACTGAAGCTTTCTTT. It codes for CASRDRGRITEAFF.

The chain has TRBV27 and TRBJ2-3; D might be TRBD2 (6 bases). The CDR3 is 12 residues long. Germline lookup yields CDR1 MNHEY and CDR2 SMNVEV (reference sequence). The CDR3: CQSGSYGDTQYF. DNA of the CDR3: TGTCAGTCCGGGAGCTATGGAGATACGCAGTATTTT.

J is TRBJ2-5 and V is TRBV7-8, with 9 bases fitting TRBD1. The CDR3 length is 15 residues. J lost 6 bases, V lost 2 bases, and 7 bases had no gene match. Per germline, CDR1 SGHVS and CDR2 FQNEAQ. CDR3 protein: CASSLTGTGGQTQYF. In nucleotides, the CDR3 is TGTGCCAGCAGCTTAACAGGAACAGGGGGCCAGACCCAGTACTTC.

V and J are TRBV5-1 and TRBJ2-7, with D uncertain. CDR1 is SGHRS, CDR2 YFSETQ, per germline. The ends were cut back, 0 bases at V and 6 bases at J, with 4 bases in the middle. The CDR3 contains 11 residues. CDR3 sequence (DNA): TGCGCCAGCAGCTTGGCCTCCGAGCAGTACTTC. It yields the protein CASSLASEQYF.

V is TRBV5-1 and J is TRBJ2-3; 11 nucleotides match TRBD2. Germline V gene sequence: CDR1 SGHRS, CDR2 YFSETQ. The junction had 3 bases not matched to a gene; V was cut back by 0 bases and J by 6 bases. The CDR3 has 15 amino acids. The CDR3: CASSLGPSGRDTQYF. CDR3 in DNA: TGCGCCAGCAGCTTGGGCCCTAGCGGGAGGGATACGCAGTATTTT.

The rearrangement links TRBV5-5 to TRBJ2-7; D remains unclear. V lost 2 bases and J 2 bases, leaving 14 bases between the germline ends. Germline loops: CDR1 SGHKS, CDR2 YYEKEE (reference sequence). This CDR3 comprises 15 residues. Here the CDR3 DNA reads TGTGCCAGCAGCTTTAAGGTCGGCGGAGCCTACGAGCAGTACTTC. Encoded protein: CASSFKVGGAYEQYF.

The rearrangement links TRBV28 to TRBJ1-1; a weak D match, TRBD1 (6 bases). The germline V gene has CDR1 MDHEN and CDR2 SYDVKM. The CDR3 is 12 residues long. Trimming cost V 10 bases and J 0 bases, with 9 bases left between them. In DNA, the CDR3 is TGTGCCACCGGGACACTGAACACTGAAGCTTTCTTT. Amino acid sequence: CATGTLNTEAFF. The whole variable domain, filled in from reference TRBV28 and TRBJ1-1, reads DVKVTQSSRYLVKRTGEKVFLECVQDMDHENMFWYRQDPGLGLRLIYFSYDVKMKEKGDIPEGYSVSREKKERFSLILESASTNQTSMYLCATGTLNTEAFFGQGTRLTVV.

V gene TRBV6-2 or TRBV6-3 combines with J gene TRBJ1-5; TRBD1 aligns across 10 bases. Germline trimming cut 8 bases from V and 5 bases from J; bases unmatched to any gene: 9. Per the germline V gene, CDR1 is MNHEY and CDR2 is SVGEGT. CDR3 length equals 15 residues. CDR3 amino acids: CASGRMTGGDQPQHF. The CDR3 DNA reads TGTGCCAGCGGCCGAATGACAGGGGGCGATCAGCCCCAGCATTTT.

The chain couples TRBV5-6 to TRBJ1-4; D remains ambiguous. There are 13 residues in the CDR3. Germline assignment: CDR1 SGHDT and CDR2 YYEEEE. Trimming stripped 0 bases from V and 6 bases from J, with 6 bases between. CDR3 nucleotide sequence: TGTGCCAGCAGCTTGGGTAGCCATGAAAAACTGTTTTTT. Encoded protein: CASSLGSHEKLFF.

The chain has TRBV5-4 and TRBJ1-2; the match to TRBD1 covers 7 bases. CDR3 length: 13 residues. The germline CDR1 and CDR2 sequences are SGHNT and YYREEE (reference sequence). V lost 8 bases and J lost 8; bases outside the gene matches: 12. The CDR3 DNA reads TGTGCCAGTACTCAAGGGGGCGATGTCGGCTACACCTTC. This sequence encodes CASTQGGDVGYTF.

This clone was counted once. In nucleotides, the CDR3 is TGTGCCAGCAGCCTCCCCTACAGGGACACTGAAGCTTTCTTT. As protein: CASSLPYRDTEAFF. This chain uses TRBV7-8 with TRBJ1-1; the D gene is possibly TRBD1 (6 bases). Germline-derived CDR1 and CDR2 are SGHVS and FQNEAQ. The V end lost 5 bases, the J end lost 3 bases, and 13 bases lay between the germline ends. The CDR3 is 14 residues long.

CDR3 sequence (DNA): TGTGCCATCAGTGAGTCCCAGGGGGTAACAGATACGCAGTATTTT. The encoded protein is CAISESQGVTDTQYF. The V call is TRBV10-3, the J call TRBJ2-3; TRBD1 agrees at 7 bases. The V gene's germline CDR1 is ENHRY and CDR2 SYGVKD. With 0 bases clipped from V and 3 bases from J, the junction kept 3 bases outside the gene matches. The CDR3 runs to 15 residues.